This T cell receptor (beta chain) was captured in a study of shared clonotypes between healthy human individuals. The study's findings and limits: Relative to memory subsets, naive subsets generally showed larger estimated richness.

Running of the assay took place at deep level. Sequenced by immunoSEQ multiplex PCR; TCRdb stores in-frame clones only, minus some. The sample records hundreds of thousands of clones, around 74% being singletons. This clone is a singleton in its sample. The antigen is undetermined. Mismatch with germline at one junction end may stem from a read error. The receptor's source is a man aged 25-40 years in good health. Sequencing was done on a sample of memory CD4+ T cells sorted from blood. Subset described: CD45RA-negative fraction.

The CDR3 DNA follows: TGTGCTAGCAGCTTAGCGGGTGCAGGAGGGCCAGGAGAGACCCAGTACTTC. Its translation: CASSLAGAGGPGETQYF. The chain carries TRBV7-7 and TRBJ2-5; 7 bases are shared with TRBD2. The germline CDR1 and CDR2 sequences are SSHAT and FNYEAQ (reference sequence). The CDR3 loop spans 17 amino acids.